This T cell receptor beta chain was observed in a study of response to subunit inactivated influenza vaccine. In TCRdb, the RT-PCR reads were re-called with MiXCR into one record per CDR3 protein. This table holds 150,000 to 200,000 distinct CDR3 sequences, approximately 12% found once. This clonotype was seen many times. Per the germline V gene, CDR1 is SGHTA and CDR2 is FQGNSA. The J segment lost 7 bases and the V segment lost 2 bases, leaving 13 bases of the junction unmatched. This CDR3 is built from 16 residues. This same sample was also part of a study on T cells expressing NK-cell markers. From that paper: 5'RACE template switching with UMIs generated TCR beta cDNA. Sorted T-cell subsets CD3+CD56+NKG2C+, CD3+CD56+NKG2C- and CD3+CD56-NKG2C+ were TCR beta-sequenced. The use of an anti-gamma-delta TCR antibody, which was added in several experiments, restricted sorting to T cells expressing alpha-beta TCR. Each of a handful of donors carried dominant NKG2C+ clonotypes accounting for about 1.0-8% of CD8+ T cells. Whether expanded NKG2C+ T cell clones recognized HCMV stayed uncertain.

This receptor was obtained from a man over 45 who received an inactivated influenza vaccine. Source: CD8+ T cells sorted from PBMCs, taken approximately 12 days after vaccination. The rearrangement uses TRBV7-2 and TRBJ2-7, with 8 bases fitting TRBD2. In DNA form, the CDR3 reads TGTGCCAGCAGCTTACAAAGGTCGGGGGGGACATATGAGCAGTACTTC. Protein: CASSLQRSGGTYEQYF.